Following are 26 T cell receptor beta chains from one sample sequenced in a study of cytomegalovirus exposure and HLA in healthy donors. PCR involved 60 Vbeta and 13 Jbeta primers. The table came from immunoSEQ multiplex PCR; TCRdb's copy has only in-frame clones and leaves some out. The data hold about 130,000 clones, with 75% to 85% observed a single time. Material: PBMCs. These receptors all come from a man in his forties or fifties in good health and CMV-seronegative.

The CDR3 here is CTSSQEPGGGDTQYF. CDR3 in DNA: TGCACCAGCAGCCAAGAGCCTGGCGGGGGGGATACGCAGTATTTT. This chain uses TRBV1 with TRBJ2-3; TRBD2, the D gene given by the table, was not confirmed from the DNA. TRBV1 is marked as a pseudogene. The length of the CDR3 is 15 residues.

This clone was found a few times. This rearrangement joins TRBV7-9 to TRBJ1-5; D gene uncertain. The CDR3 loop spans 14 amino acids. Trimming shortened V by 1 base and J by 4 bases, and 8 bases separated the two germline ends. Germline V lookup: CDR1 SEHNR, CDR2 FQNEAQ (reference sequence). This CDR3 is CASSLELSNQPQHF. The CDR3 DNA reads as TGTGCCAGCAGCTTAGAGCTTTCTAATCAGCCCCAGCATTTT.

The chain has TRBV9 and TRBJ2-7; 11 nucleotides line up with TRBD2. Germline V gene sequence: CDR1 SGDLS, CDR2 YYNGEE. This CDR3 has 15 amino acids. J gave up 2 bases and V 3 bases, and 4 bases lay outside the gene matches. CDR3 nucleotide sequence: TGTGCCAGCAGCGCCGGGACTAGCGGCCCCTACGAGCAGTACTTC. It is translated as CASSAGTSGPYEQYF.

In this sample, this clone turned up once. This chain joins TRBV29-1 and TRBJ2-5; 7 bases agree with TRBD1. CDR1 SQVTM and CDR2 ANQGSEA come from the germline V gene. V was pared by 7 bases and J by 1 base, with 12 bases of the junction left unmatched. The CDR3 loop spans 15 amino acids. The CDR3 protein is CSGRRQGTIQETQYF. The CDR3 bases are TGCAGCGGACGCCGACAGGGAACCATCCAAGAGACCCAGTACTTC.

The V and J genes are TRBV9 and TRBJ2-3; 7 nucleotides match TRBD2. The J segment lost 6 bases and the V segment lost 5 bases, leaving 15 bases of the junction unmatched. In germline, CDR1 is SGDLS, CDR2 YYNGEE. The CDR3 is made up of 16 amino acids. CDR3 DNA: TGTGCCAGCAGTCAGGATCGGCGGGGAGGGTGGGATACGCAGTATTTT. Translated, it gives CASSQDRRGGWDTQYF.

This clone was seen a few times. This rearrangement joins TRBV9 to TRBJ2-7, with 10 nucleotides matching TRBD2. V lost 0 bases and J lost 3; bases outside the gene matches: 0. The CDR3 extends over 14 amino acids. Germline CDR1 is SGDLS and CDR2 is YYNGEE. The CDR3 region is CASSVVAGGYEQYF. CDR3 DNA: TGTGCCAGCAGCGTAGTAGCGGGGGGCTACGAGCAGTACTTC. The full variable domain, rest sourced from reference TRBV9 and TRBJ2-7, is DSGVTQTPKHLITATGQRVTLRCSPRSGDLSVYWYQQSLDQGLQFLIQYYNGEERAKGNILERFSAQQFPDLHSELNLSSLELGDSALYFCASSVVAGGYEQYFGPGTRLTVT.

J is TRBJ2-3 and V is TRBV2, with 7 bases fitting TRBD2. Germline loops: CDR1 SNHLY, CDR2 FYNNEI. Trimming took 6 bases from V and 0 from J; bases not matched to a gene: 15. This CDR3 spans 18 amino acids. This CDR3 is CASRDSGGFTSSTDTQYF. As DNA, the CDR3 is TGTGCCAGCAGGGACTCCGGGGGGTTTACTTCTAGCACAGATACGCAGTATTTT.

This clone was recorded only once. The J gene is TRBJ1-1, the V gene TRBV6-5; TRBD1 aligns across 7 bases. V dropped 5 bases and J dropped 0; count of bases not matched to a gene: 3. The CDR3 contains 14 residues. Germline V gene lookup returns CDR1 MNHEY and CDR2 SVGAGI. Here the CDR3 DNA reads TGTGCCAGCAGTAGGGACAGTATGAACACTGAAGCTTTCTTT. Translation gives CASSRDSMNTEAFF.

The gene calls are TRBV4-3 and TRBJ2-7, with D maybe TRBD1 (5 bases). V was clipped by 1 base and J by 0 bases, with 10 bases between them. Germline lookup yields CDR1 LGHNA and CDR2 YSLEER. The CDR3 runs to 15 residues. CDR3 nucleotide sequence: TGCGCCAGCAGCCAAGGGGCAGGGCCCTCCTACGAGCAGTACTTC. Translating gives CASSQGAGPSYEQYF.

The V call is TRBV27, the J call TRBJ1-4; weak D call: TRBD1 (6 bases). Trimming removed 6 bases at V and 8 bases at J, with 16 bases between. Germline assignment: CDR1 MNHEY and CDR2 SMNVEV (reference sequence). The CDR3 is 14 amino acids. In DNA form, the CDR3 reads TGTGCCAGCAGACAGGGTCTCTCCCGGGAAAAACTGTTTTTT. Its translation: CASRQGLSREKLFF.

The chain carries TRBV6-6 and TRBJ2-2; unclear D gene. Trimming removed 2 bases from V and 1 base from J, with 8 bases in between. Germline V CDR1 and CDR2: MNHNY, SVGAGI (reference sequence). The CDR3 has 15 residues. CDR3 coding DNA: TGTGCCAGCAGTTACGATATCAGGAACACCGGGGAGCTGTTTTTT. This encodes CASSYDIRNTGELFF.

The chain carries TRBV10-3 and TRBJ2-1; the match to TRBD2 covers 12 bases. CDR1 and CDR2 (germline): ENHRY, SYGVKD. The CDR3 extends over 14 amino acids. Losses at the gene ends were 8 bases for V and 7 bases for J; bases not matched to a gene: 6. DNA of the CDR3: TGTGCCATCCTGCTAGCGGGGGGGCGGAATGAGCAGTTCTTC. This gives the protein CAILLAGGRNEQFF.

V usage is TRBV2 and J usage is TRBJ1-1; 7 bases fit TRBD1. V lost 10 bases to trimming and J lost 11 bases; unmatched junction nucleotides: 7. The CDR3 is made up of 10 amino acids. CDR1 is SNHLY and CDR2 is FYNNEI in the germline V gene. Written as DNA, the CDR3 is TGTGCCACCGGAGGGGGCGAGGCTTTCTTT. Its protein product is CATGGGEAFF.

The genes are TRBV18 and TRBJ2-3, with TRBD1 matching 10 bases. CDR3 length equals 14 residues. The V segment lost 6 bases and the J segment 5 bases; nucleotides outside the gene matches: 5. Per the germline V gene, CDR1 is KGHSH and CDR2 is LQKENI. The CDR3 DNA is TGTGCCAGCTCGGATGGACAGGGGGGAGATACGCAGTATTTT. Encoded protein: CASSDGQGGDTQYF. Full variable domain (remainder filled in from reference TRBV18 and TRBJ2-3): NAGVMQNPRHLVRRRGQEARLRCSPMKGHSHVYWYRQLPEEGLKFMVYLQKENIIDESGMPKERFSAEFPKEGPSILRIQQVVRGDSAAYFCASSDGQGGDTQYFGPGTRLTVL.

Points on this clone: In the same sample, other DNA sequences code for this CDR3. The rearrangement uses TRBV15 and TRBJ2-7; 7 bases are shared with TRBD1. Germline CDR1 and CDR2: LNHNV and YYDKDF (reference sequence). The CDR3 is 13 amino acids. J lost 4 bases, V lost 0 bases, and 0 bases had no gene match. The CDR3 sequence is CATSRDRGYEQYF. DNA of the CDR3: TGTGCCACCAGCAGAGACAGGGGGTACGAGCAGTACTTC.

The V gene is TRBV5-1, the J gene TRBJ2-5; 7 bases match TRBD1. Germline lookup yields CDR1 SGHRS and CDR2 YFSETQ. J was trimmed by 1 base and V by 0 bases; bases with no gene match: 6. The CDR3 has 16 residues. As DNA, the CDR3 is TGCGCCAGCAGCTTGGGGCAGGGGGTGGTCCAAGAGACCCAGTACTTC. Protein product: CASSLGQGVVQETQYF.

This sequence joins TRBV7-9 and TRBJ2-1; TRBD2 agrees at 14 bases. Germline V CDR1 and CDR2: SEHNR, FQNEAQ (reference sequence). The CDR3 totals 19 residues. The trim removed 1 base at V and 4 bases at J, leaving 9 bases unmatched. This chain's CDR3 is CASSLVGRGTSGGYNEQFF. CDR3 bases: TGTGCCAGCAGCTTAGTCGGGCGTGGGACTAGCGGGGGTTACAATGAGCAGTTCTTC. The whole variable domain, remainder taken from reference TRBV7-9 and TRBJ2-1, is DTGVSQNPRHKITKRGQNVTFRCDPISEHNRLYWYRQTLGQGPEFLTYFQNEAQLEKSRLLSDRFSAERPKGSFSTLEIQRTEQGDSAMYLCASSLVGRGTSGGYNEQFFGPGTRLTVL.

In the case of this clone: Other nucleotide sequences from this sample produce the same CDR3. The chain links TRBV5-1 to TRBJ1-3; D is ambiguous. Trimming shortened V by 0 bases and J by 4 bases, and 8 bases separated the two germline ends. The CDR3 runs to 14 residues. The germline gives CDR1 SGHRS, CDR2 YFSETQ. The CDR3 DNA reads TGCGCCAGCAGCTTGGGAGGCCCCGGAAACACCATATATTTT. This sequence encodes CASSLGGPGNTIYF.

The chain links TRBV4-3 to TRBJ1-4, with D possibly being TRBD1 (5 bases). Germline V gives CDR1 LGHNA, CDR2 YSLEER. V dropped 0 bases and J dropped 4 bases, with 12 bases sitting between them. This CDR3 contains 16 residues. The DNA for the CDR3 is TGCGCCAGCAGCCAAGAAGGGGCAGCCGATAATGAAAAACTGTTTTTT. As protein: CASSQEGAADNEKLFF.

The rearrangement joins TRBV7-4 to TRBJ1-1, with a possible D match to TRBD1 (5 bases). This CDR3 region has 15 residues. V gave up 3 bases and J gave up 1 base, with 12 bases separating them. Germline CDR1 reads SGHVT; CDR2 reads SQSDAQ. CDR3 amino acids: CASSLGQDQNTEAFF. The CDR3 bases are TGTGCCAGCAGCTTGGGGCAGGATCAGAACACTGAAGCTTTCTTT.

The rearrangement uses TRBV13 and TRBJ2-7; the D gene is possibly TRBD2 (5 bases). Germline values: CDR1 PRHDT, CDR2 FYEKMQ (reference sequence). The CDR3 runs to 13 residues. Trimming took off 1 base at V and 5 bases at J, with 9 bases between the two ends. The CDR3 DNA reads TGTGCCAGCAGCTTAGCGGGGTGGGACGAGCAGTACTTC. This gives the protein CASSLAGWDEQYF.

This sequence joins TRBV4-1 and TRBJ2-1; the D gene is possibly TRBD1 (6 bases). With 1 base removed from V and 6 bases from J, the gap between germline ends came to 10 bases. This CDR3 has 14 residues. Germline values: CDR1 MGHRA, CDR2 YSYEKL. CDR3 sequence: CASSQAQGFNEQFF. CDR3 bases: TGCGCCAGCAGCCAAGCCCAGGGGTTCAATGAGCAGTTCTTC.

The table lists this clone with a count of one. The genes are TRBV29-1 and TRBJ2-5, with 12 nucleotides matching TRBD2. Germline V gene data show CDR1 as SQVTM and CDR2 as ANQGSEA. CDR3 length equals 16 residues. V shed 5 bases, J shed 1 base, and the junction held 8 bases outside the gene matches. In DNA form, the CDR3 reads TGCAGCGTTCGGACTTCTAGCGGGGGGGCCCAAGAGACCCAGTACTTC. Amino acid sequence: CSVRTSSGGAQETQYF.

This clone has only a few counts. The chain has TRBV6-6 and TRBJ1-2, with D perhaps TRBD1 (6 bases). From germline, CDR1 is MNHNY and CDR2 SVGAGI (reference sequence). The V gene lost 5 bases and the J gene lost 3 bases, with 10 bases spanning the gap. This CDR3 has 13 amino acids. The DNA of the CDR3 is TGTGCCAGCAGTCAACAGGGAGACTATGGCTACACCTTC. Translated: CASSQQGDYGYTF.

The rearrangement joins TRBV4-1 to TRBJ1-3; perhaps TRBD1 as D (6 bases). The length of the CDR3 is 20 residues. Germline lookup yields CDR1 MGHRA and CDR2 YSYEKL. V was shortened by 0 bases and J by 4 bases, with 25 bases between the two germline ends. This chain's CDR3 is CASSQDAGGGGGLMGNTIYF. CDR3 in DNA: TGCGCCAGCAGCCAAGACGCCGGGGGAGGCGGGGGCTTGATGGGAAACACCATATATTTT.

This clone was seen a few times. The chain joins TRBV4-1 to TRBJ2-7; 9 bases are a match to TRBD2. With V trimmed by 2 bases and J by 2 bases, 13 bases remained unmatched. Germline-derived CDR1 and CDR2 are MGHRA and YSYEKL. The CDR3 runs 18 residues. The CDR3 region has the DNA TGCGCCAGCAGCCAATTTCCCAGCGGGGGGCCACCGACCTACGAGCAGTACTTC. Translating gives CASSQFPSGGPPTYEQYF.